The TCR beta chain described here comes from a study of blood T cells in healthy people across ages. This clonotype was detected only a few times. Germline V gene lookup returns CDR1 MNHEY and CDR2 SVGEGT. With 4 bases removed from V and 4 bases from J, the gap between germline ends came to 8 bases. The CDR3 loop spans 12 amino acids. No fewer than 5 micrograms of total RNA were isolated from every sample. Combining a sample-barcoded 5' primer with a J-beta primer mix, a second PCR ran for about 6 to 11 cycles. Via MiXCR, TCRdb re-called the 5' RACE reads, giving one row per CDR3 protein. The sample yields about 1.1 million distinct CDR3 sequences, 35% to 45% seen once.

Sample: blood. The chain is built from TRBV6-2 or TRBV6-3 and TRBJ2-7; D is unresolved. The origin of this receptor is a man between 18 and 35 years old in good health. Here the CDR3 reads CASSSNKYEQYF. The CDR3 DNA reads TGTGCCAGCAGTTCGAACAAATACGAGCAGTACTTC.